Included here is one T cell receptor beta chain sequence, with context. The use of a sample-barcoded 5' primer and a J-beta primer mix characterized a second PCR of about 6 to 12 cycles. TCRdb re-called the 5' RACE reads with MiXCR, one entry per CDR3 protein. The sample holds roughly 800,000 distinct CDR3 sequences, 58% seen once. Germline V lookup: CDR1 MRHNA, CDR2 SNTAGT. The CDR3 sequence is 12 residues long. V lost 6 bases to trimming and J lost 6 bases, with 12 bases between them. This entry comes from a study of blood T cells in healthy people across ages. The chain couples TRBV6-4 to TRBJ2-7; D is perhaps TRBD2 (6 bases). This TCR was sampled from a man aged 25 to 40 in good health. The sample taken for sequencing was blood. The CDR3 here is CASRTRLSEQYF. In DNA, the CDR3 is TGTGCCAGCAGGACTAGACTCTCCGAGCAGTACTTC.